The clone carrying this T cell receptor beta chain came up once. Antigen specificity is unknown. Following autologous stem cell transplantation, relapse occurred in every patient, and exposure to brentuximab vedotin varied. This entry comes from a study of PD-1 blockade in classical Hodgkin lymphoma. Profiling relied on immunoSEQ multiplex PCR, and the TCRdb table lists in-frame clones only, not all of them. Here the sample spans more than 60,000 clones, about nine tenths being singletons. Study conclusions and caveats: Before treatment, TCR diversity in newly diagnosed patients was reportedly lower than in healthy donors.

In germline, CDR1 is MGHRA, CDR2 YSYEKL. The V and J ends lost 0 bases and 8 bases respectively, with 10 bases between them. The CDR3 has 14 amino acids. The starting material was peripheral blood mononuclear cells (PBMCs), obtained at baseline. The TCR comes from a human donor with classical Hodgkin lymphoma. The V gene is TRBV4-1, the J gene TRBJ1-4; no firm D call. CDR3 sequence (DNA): TGCGCCAGCAGCCAAGAGGGATCAGTCGAAAAACTGTTTTTT. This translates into CASSQEGSVEKLFF.